Sequencing of this T cell receptor (beta chain) was carried out in a study of cytomegalovirus exposure and HLA in healthy donors. General observations from the study: Analysis performed later showed TCR beta chains linked to HLA being more clonally expanded than equally common others. It was reported that the classifier diagnosed cytomegalovirus status with high specificity and sensitivity in both the original and validation cohorts. Listed as cytomegalovirus-associated were 170 or so TCR beta chains.

PCR amplification relied on 60 Vbeta primers (plus 13 Jbeta primers). The method was immunoSEQ multiplex PCR; TCRdb's version includes in-frame clones alone and lacks a portion of them. The table lists roughly 190,000 clones, about 80% of them singletons. Worth noting for this clone: Its antigen is undetermined.

This CDR3 spans 15 amino acids. Losses at the gene ends were 6 bases for V and 4 bases for J; bases not matched to a gene: 9. The germline CDR1 and CDR2 sequences are MDHEN and SYDVKM. Sample: PBMCs. This TCR came from a man in his forties in good health and CMV-seropositive. This chain links TRBV28 with TRBJ2-7, with TRBD2 identical over 10 bases. CDR3 DNA: TGTGCCAGCAGGAGAAGCGGGAGGGCGTTTTACGAGCAGTACTTC. This translates into CASRRSGRAFYEQYF.